This TCR beta chain is from a study of beta chain features in type 1 diabetes. Study-wide background: Healthy donors, compared against patients, showed similar age, gender and cell yields. Study observations and caveats: All four CD4+ subsets from Type 1 diabetes patients carried moderately but significantly shorter TCRB CDR3s. More deletions and fewer insertions at VDJ junctions were found in patients with type 1 diabetes. It was not settled here whether HLA type affects TCRB rearrangement.

Expressed TCRB transcripts were sequenced because the entire RNA isolate underwent reverse transcription. Generated by immunoSEQ multiplex PCR, the TCRdb table keeps only in-frame clones and is missing some. Of about 230,000 clones listed, around 15% are singletons. V was pared by 6 bases and J by 3 bases, with 14 bases between. Germline V gene sequence: CDR1 SQVTM, CDR2 ANQGSEA. The CDR3 totals 13 residues. Notes on this clone: The antigen is undetermined.

The TCR sequence derives from a man aged 30 to 45 with type 1 diabetes. Sequenced material: naive CD4+ T cells from blood. This chain links TRBV29-1 with TRBJ1-1; D not resolved. The CDR3 coding sequence is TGCAGCGTACAATTCCGGGGAGACACTGAAGCTTTCTTT. Translated: CSVQFRGDTEAFF.